This is a list of T cell receptor beta chains from one sample in a study of Graves' ophthalmopathy and Graves' hyperthyroidism. TCRdb re-called the multiplex PCR reads with MiXCR, one entry per CDR3 protein. Here the sample spans roughly 480,000 distinct CDR3 sequences, around 15% being singletons. Sequencing input: blood. These receptors originate from a young woman with Graves' ophthalmopathy. CDR3s include the opening cysteine and the closing phenylalanine or tryptophan. The order of the fields is J gene, V gene, CDR3 length, CDR3 protein.

>TRBJ2-2|TRBV2|14
CASQGLLNTGELFF
>TRBJ1-5|TRBV12-3/TRBV12-4|15
CASSPDRGDNQPQHF
>TRBJ1-2|TRBV27|15
CASRPYRGRRTGYTF
>TRBJ2-5|TRBV28|13
CASSLELEETQYF
>TRBJ2-2|TRBV24-1|14
CATSDRTGLRELFF
>TRBJ1-1|TRBV6-1|13
CASLRDRGTEAFF
>TRBJ2-2|TRBV11-1|16
CASSIPGTGFAGELFF
>TRBJ2-5|TRBV28|14
CASSLSAVIETQYF
>TRBJ2-7|TRBV20-1|12
CSAIQGTNEQYF
>TRBJ2-2|TRBV29-1|14
CSVGARQNTGELFF
>TRBJ2-5|TRBV3-1|14
CASSQDPGKETQYF
>TRBJ1-1|TRBV6-2/TRBV6-3|13
CASSDRENTETFF
>TRBJ1-1|TRBV12-3/TRBV12-4|16
CASSIETGTVNTEAFF
>TRBJ2-2|TRBV6-1|17
CASSEFSPSSNTGELFF
>TRBJ2-5|TRBV20-1|11
CSGRVVETQYF
>TRBJ1-3|TRBV6-5|15
CASSYDRSSGNTIYF
>TRBJ1-5|TRBV6-1|14
CASSDWGGYQPQHF
>TRBJ2-7|TRBV5-6|14
CASSSGQDVYEQYF
>TRBJ2-2|TRBV5-1|14
CASSLNRVSGELFF
>TRBJ1-2|TRBV6-1|13
CASGGQENIGYTF
>TRBJ2-5|TRBV28|13
CASSLIQQETQYF
>TRBJ2-5|TRBV11-3|15
CASSLVGGRQETQYF
>TRBJ2-3|TRBV11-2|16
CASSLGSGRVADTQYF
>TRBJ1-5|TRBV20-1|13
CSARSGAHQPQHF
>TRBJ2-2|TRBV11-2|17
CASSSRPGQTNTGELFF
>TRBJ2-2|TRBV19|14
CREGSRRMSGELFF
>TRBJ2-2|TRBV19|14
CASSIRGDTGELFF
>TRBJ1-1|TRBV12-3/TRBV12-4|14
CASRLSGTSTEAFF
>TRBJ2-7|TRBV6-1|12
CASSENSGQGFF
>TRBJ1-1|TRBV30|14
CAWRMDVRATEAFF
>TRBJ2-2|TRBV10-1|13
CASSAAGARELFF
>TRBJ2-7|TRBV28|13
CASSFRDRDEQYF
>TRBJ1-1|TRBV6-5|15
CASSSTTEPNTEAFF
>TRBJ1-2|TRBV6-1|15
CASSEAGGDYYGYTF
>TRBJ2-5|TRBV20-1|13
CSAYGGAQETQYF
>TRBJ1-3|TRBV11-1|19
CASSLAYRDIGNSGNTIYF
>TRBJ1-5|TRBV20-1|15
CSARGQPLSNQPQHF